Listed below are T cell receptor beta chains from one sample, sequenced in a study of cytomegalovirus exposure and HLA in healthy donors. This table comes from immunoSEQ multiplex PCR, and its TCRdb copy is limited to in-frame clones, with some not included. Among about 140,000 clones listed, about three quarters were seen once. The specimen sequenced was PBMCs. Receptors were obtained from a man aged 35 to 55 in good health and CMV-seropositive. Both conserved end residues are part of each CDR3. A D gene is named only where the DNA matches it firmly. Rows give clone size only sometimes, using once, few, many, or a class for an expanded clone.

j_gene	d_gene	abundance	v_gene	CDR3nt	CDR3aa
TRBJ2-7	TRBD1	NA	TRBV25-1	TGTGCCAGCAGTGAATGGGGGACAGGGAGAGGCGAGCAGTACTTC	CASSEWGTGRGEQYF
TRBJ1-1	NA	NA	TRBV30	TGTGCCTGGAGTGGGTTCCAGCAGGAGGTCTTT	CAWSGFQQEVF
TRBJ2-1	NA	few	TRBV7-9	TGTGCCAGCAGCCTCGACGGGGGCTCCTACAATGAGCAGTTCTTC	CASSLDGGSYNEQFF
TRBJ2-3	NA	NA	TRBV5-1	TGCGCCAGCAGCGAGGGTGGAACCACAGATACGCAGTATTTT	CASSEGGTTDTQYF
TRBJ2-1	TRBD1	NA	TRBV11-2	TGTGCCAGCAGCTTAGCCGGACAGGTCAATGAGCAGTTCTTC	CASSLAGQVNEQFF
TRBJ2-7	NA	NA	TRBV9	TGTGCCAGCAGCGCCCAGGGACTGGGATACGAGCAGTACTTC	CASSAQGLGYEQYF
TRBJ1-1	NA	NA	TRBV19	TGTGCCAGTAGTCTCCATCCGGGGGGCACTGAAGCTTTCTTT	CASSLHPGGTEAFF
TRBJ2-5	NA	NA	TRBV11-3	TGTGCCAGCAGCTTGCGCCAGGGTCTGGAGACCCAGTACTTC	CASSLRQGLETQYF
TRBJ1-3	NA	NA	TRBV4-2	TGTGCCAGCAGCCAAGATGTCAGGGGAGCCTCTGGAAACACCATATATTTT	CASSQDVRGASGNTIYF
TRBJ1-4	TRBD1	few	TRBV4-3	TGCGCCAGCAGCCAGGACAGGGGTGCAACTAATGAAAAACTGTTTTTT	CASSQDRGATNEKLFF
TRBJ2-1	NA	once	TRBV4-2	TGTGCCAGCAGCCAAGAACTTAGCGGCCCCCCCCATGAGCAGTTCTTC	CASSQELSGPPHEQFF
TRBJ1-1	TRBD1	NA	TRBV9	TGTGCCAGCAGCGTAGGGACAGGGGCCGCCGGCACTGAAGCTTTCTTT	CASSVGTGAAGTEAFF
TRBJ2-3	NA	once	TRBV4-1	TGCGCCAGCAGCCAAGAGCGCAGGGGCACAGATACGCAGTATTTT	CASSQERRGTDTQYF
TRBJ2-7	NA	NA	TRBV7-2	TGTGCCAGCAGCTTAGCGAGGGGGATGGGGGGGGAGCAGTACTTC	CASSLARGMGGEQYF
TRBJ2-3	TRBD2	NA	TRBV10-2	TGCGCCAGCACGCTAGCGGGGGCCCTCACAGATACGCAGTATTTT	CASTLAGALTDTQYF
TRBJ1-4	NA	NA	TRBV30	TGTGCCTGGAGCGAGGGGGGGGGCGGAGAAAAACTGTTTTTT	CAWSEGGGGEKLFF
TRBJ1-5	NA	NA	TRBV7-9	TGTGCCAGCAGCTTAGGAAGCGGTCAGCCCCAGCATTTT	CASSLGSGQPQHF
TRBJ1-5	NA	few	TRBV10-3	TGTGCCATCAGTGAAGGAGGGAGAGGTCAGCCCCAGCATTTT	CAISEGGRGQPQHF
TRBJ1-5	NA	NA	TRBV7-9	TGTGCCAGCAGCTCTGGACACGCGAATCAGCCCCAGCATTTT	CASSSGHANQPQHF
TRBJ2-7	TRBD1	NA	TRBV6-1	TGTGCCAGCAGTGTGGTGGACAGGAGACGCACCCGGGCGTCCGAGCAGTACTTC	CASSVVDRRRTRASEQYF
TRBJ2-2	NA	NA	TRBV2	TGTGCCAGCAGTGAAGTACACACGAACACCGGGGAGCTGTTTTTT	CASSEVHTNTGELFF
TRBJ1-1	NA	NA	TRBV5-1	TGCGCCAGCAGCCTACTTCTCCTTGAAGCTTTCTTT	CASSLLLLEAFF
TRBJ2-5	TRBD1	NA	TRBV6-1	TGTGCCAGCAGTGGAGGACAGGGGGCTTCAGGAGAGACCCAGTACTTC	CASSGGQGASGETQYF
TRBJ1-2	NA	NA	TRBV4-3	TGCGCCAGCAGCCAAGAAACAGGCTACTATGGCTACACCTTC	CASSQETGYYGYTF
TRBJ1-6	NA	few	TRBV9	TGTGCCAGCAGCCCCCCCCAGGGCCACGGTTCACCCCTCCACTTT	CASSPPQGHGSPLHF
TRBJ2-7	NA	NA	TRBV19	TGTGCCTGCGGGCGGCGGGGAAGCTCCTACGAGCAGTACTTC	CACGRRGSSYEQYF
TRBJ2-1	TRBD2	NA	TRBV11-3	TGTGCCAGCAGCTTAGATCCAATCCTAGCGGGGGGGCCCGTTGAGCAGTTCTTC	CASSLDPILAGGPVEQFF
TRBJ1-2	TRBD1	NA	TRBV7-2	TGTGCCAGCAGCGACCGGGACAGCCCGTTTCATGGCTACACCTTC	CASSDRDSPFHGYTF
TRBJ2-3	TRBD2	NA	TRBV10-3	TGTGCCATCAGTGCGGGACTAGCGGGGCGCACAGATACGCAGTATTTT	CAISAGLAGRTDTQYF
TRBJ2-5	TRBD2	NA	TRBV5-4	TGTGCCAGCAGCCCGTCGGCGGGTAGCGGGAGGGCCTTCGAGACCCAGTACTTC	CASSPSAGSGRAFETQYF
TRBJ2-1	TRBD2	NA	TRBV7-6	TGTGCCAGCACCTCCCTAGCGGGACAACTGTGGAATGAGCAGTTCTTC	CASTSLAGQLWNEQFF
TRBJ2-5	TRBD1	NA	TRBV10-1	TGCGCCAGCAGCTCGGGACAGAAGGAGACCCAGTACTTC	CASSSGQKETQYF
TRBJ2-1	TRBD2	NA	TRBV19	TGTGCCAGTAGTCCCGGGACTAGCGGGGGGCCTGAGCAGTTCTTC	CASSPGTSGGPEQFF